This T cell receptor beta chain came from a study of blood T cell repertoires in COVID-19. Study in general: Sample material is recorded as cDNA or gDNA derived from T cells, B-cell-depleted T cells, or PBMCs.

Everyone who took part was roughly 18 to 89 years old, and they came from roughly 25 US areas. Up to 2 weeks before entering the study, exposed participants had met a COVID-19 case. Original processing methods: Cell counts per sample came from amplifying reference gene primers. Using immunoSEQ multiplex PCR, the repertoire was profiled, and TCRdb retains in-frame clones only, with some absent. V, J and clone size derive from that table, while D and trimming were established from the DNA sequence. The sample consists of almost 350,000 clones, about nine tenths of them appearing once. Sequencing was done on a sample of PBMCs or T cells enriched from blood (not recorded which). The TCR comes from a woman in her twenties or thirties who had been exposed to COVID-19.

Here the CDR3 DNA reads TGTGCCAGCAGCTTGGGCCCCCGGGACAGCTCCTCTTACCATGAGCAGTTCTTC. Amino acid sequence: CASSLGPRDSSSYHEQFF. The chain carries TRBV5-8 and TRBJ2-1; TRBD1 aligns across 7 bases. Germline trimming cut 0 bases from V and 8 bases from J; bases unmatched to any gene: 17. The length of the CDR3 is 18 residues. Looked up from germline, CDR1 is SGHTS and CDR2 is YDEGEE.